This TCR beta chain was captured by sequencing in a study of T cell responses to AZD1222 COVID-19 vaccine (dated by TCRdb to 2020 to 2022). Concerning the study at large: Because spike-specific TCR depth and breadth did not differ between the two schedules, AZD1222 recipients who got a second dose at roughly 4 weeks were pooled with those who got a second dose at roughly 12 weeks. TCR sequencing was performed for 230 to 250 trial participants, of whom 200 to 220 were given two doses of AZD1222 and around 25 were given two doses of MenACWY control vaccine. Trial participants were enrolled by age into subgroups of 18-55, 56-69 and 70-plus years, and around 150, 28 and 57 TCR-sequenced participants, respectively, were included in these subgroups. Beyond this particular receptor, the publication reports: Participants were mostly white British, with more females than males. The authors suggested clonal diversity may have been underestimated. Reportedly, almost half of the unique spike-specific TCRs recognized epitopes lying outside the regions that are mutated in the B.1.351 and B.1.1.7 variants. A significant rise in spike-specific TCR breadth and depth was observed after two AZD1222 doses relative to day 0 and relative to MenACWY recipients. The 56-69-year group was small, and its depth increase did not reach significance, likely because of low power. Because no day 14 peak-response samples were available, the repertoires could be characterized only after the peak T cell response. Conclusions about previously exposed vaccinees are limited, since just six AZD1222 recipients were seropositive for SARS-CoV-2 at baseline. CD4 TCRs associated with the vaccine covered the entire spike protein, and the dominant responses were in regions 160-218 and 743-854.

The intended sense of this specimen's time point label: baseline before first vaccination. Vaccinee samples were obtained from the UK trials COV001 and COV002, which included a single-blind randomized controlled phase 2/3 trial of AZD1222 (ChAdOx1 nCoV-19) in healthy adults. For TCRbeta chain sequencing, PBMC samples from trial participants were taken at day 0 and at day 28 after the second dose. The CDR3 regions of human TCRbeta chains were subjected to immunosequencing. Regarding the original processing steps: TCRs in the repertoires were matched against a reference library of SARS-CoV-2-specific TCRs that had been generated with the MIRA antigen-specificity platform. Breadth was defined as the fraction of unique TCRs that were SARS-CoV-2-associated, and depth was defined as the fraction of total T cells that were SARS-CoV-2-associated. Using the MIRA data, each spike-specific TCR was mapped to the spike region that the TCR reacts to and placed in a CD4 or CD8 class. Log10-transformed breadth and depth values were compared by one-way ANOVA with Sidak's multiple comparisons tests. This immuneACCESS table, as held by TCRdb, lists in-frame sequences with V and J called but not all clones. Of the missing ones, under half trace to an unresolved V gene in checked studies; the others have no known cause. The V and J calls and clone size were taken over from that table, and D and trimming were inferred from the DNA. Within this sample are tens of thousands of clones, with nearly 90% of them counted one time only. The ten top clones hold 11% of the sample.

Regarding this clone: This receptor's antigen is unknown. There are no base qualities to consult, and no much larger clone falls within one base.

The germline V gene encodes CDR1 MGHRA and CDR2 YSYEKL. V sheds 6 bases and J sheds 5 bases, leaving 24 bases between their ends. Measured from the cysteine to the phenylalanine, the CDR3 is 17 residues long. Only the CDR3 part of the read is kept: 51 bases, read in frame from the first base. The receptor's source is an adult in good health. This receptor chain uses TRBV4-1 and TRBJ2-3; TRBD1 is possibly the D segment (5 matching bases). The source was peripheral blood, collected on day 0 of AZD1222 vaccination. The nucleotides are TGCGCCAGCAGTACGCCTTTCAAACAGGATCTCCGAGATACGCAGTATTTT. This encodes CASSTPFKQDLRDTQYF.